This T cell receptor beta chain was captured in a study of shared clonotypes between healthy human individuals. Study conclusions and caveats: Richness estimates generally favored naive over memory subsets.

Remarks on this clone: No antigen is known for it.

Deep-level assay runs were performed. Each subset's genomic DNA was split evenly across several immunoSEQ plates. Clones were sequenced by immunoSEQ multiplex PCR, and TCRdb holds only the in-frame ones, with some missing. The sample carries around 1,900,000 clones, around 93% recorded once. CD8 cells regarded as naive lacked CD45RO, were positively chosen for CCR7, and omitted terminally differentiated effector memory CD45RA+ cells. Only Caucasian adults living in Nashville, Tennessee made up the donor group. Specimen: naive CD8+ T cells from PBMCs. This receptor was obtained from a man between 18 and 35 years old in good health. Some clones in this sample may be carry-over from other donors' samples.

CDR3 sequence: CASIGGVGTDTQYF. The DNA for the CDR3 is TGTGCCAGCATTGGGGGAGTCGGCACAGATACGCAGTATTTT. V and J are TRBV27 and TRBJ2-3, with D perhaps being TRBD1 or TRBD2 (5 bases each). Germline CDR1 MNHEY, CDR2 SMNVEV (reference sequence). The CDR3 runs 14 residues. V shed 7 bases and J shed 1 base, with 12 bases lying between them.